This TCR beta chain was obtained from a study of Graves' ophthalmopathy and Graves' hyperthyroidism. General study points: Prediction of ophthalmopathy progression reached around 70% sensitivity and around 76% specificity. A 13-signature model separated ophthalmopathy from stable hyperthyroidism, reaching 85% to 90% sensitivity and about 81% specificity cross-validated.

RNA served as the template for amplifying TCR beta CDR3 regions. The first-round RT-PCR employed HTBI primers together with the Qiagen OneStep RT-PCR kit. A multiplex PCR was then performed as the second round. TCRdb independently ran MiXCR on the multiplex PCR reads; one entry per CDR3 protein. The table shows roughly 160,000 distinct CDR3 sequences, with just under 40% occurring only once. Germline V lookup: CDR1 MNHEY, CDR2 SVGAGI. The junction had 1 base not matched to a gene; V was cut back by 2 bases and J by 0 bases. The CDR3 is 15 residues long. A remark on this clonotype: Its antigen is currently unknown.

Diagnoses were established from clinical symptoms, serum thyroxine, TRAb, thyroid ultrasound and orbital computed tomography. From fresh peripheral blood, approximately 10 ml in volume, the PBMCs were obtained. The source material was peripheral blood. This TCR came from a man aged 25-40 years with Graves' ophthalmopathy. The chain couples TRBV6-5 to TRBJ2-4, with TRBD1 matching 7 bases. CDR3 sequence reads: CASSYGTEAKNIQYF. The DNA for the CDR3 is TGTGCCAGCAGTTACGGGACAGAAGCCAAAAACATTCAGTACTTC.